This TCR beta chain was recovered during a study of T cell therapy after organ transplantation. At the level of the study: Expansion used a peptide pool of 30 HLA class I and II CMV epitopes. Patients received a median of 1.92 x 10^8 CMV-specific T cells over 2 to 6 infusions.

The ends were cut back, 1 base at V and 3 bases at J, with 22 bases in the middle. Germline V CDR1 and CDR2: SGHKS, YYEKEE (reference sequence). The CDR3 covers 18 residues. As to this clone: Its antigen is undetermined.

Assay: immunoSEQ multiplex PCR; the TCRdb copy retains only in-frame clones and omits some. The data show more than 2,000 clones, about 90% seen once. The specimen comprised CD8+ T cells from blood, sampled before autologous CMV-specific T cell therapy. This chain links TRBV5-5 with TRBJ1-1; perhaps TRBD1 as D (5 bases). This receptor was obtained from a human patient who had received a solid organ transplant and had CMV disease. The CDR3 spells CASSLSPPPGGYDTEAFF. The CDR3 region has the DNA TGTGCCAGCAGCTTGTCCCCTCCACCTGGGGGTTACGACACTGAAGCTTTCTTT. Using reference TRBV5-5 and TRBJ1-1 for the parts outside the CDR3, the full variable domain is DAGVTQSPTHLIKTRGQQVTLRCSPISGHKSVSWYQQVLGQGPQFIFQYYEKEERGRGNFPDRFSARQFPNYSSELNVNALLLGDSALYLCASSLSPPPGGYDTEAFFGQGTRLTVV.